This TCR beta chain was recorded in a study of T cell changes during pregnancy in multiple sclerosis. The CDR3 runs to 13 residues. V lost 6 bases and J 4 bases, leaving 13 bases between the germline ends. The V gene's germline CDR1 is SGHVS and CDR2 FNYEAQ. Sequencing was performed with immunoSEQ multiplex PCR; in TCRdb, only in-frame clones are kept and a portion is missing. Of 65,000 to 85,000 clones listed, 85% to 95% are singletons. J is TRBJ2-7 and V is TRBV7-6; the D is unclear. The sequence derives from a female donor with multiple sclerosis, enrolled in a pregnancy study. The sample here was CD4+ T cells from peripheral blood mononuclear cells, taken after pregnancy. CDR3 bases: TGTGCCAGCAGTCCCATTTTTAGTTACGAGCAGTACTTC. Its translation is CASSPIFSYEQYF.